The present T cell receptor (beta chain) was sequenced within a study of human T cells and chemical hapten exposure. Across the study: TCR yields differed between samples (mainly from small differences in pooled library volume).

A few counts support this clonotype. Its antigen is unidentified. Total RNA extraction was carried out from unfractionated whole blood. Unique molecular identifiers were linked by the library to individual cDNA molecules. One entry per CDR3 protein, called by TCRdb with MiXCR from the 5' RACE reads. The sample contains tens of thousands of distinct CDR3 sequences, 15% of which appear only once. Study-wide findings and caveats: Sensitization with DPC brought no change to TCRs above 1 in 1000 in frequency.

The receptor comes from a female donor in good health.

The CDR3 DNA follows: TGCAGTGCTAACCTCCGACTAGCGGTTAGCACAGATACGCAGTATTTT. Its translation is CSANLRLAVSTDTQYF. The chain recombines TRBV20-1 with TRBJ2-3; 9 nucleotides line up with TRBD2. V trimming: 4 bases; J trimming: 0 bases; junction bases outside the gene matches: 8. Germline CDR1 and CDR2: DFQATT and SNEGSKA (reference sequence). The CDR3 contains 16 residues.